The following is a T cell receptor (beta chain) sequence with its context. Its target is unknown. The ends lost 3 bases at V and 3 bases at J; junction bases unmatched: 4. There are 14 residues in the CDR3. Germline lookup yields CDR1 LNHDA and CDR2 SQIVND (reference sequence). CD4+ T cells from unexposed donors were obtained before the COVID-19 pandemic (2011-2018). The cells were cultured for under twelve days before CD4+ T cells were isolated. As cell numbers allowed, unexposed-donor CD4+ T cells faced SARS-CoV-2 S/N and four cold-coronavirus spikes. TCRdb's copy holds only in-frame clones and misses some; the assay was immunoSEQ multiplex PCR. The profile shows about 19,000 clones, approximately 77% of them singletons. This sample stems from a study of CD4 T cells in relation to SARS-CoV-2 and coronaviruses. Study-wide background: After about nine days of antigen culture, PBMC TCR beta CDR3s were sequenced. The restricting HLA molecule for shared crossreactive spike epitopes was mapped.

General study findings and limits: Crossreactivity was assessed only for spike protein, not other viral proteins.

Sequencing used CD4+ T cells from PBMCs, cultured in vitro. The J gene is TRBJ2-7, the V gene TRBV19, with TRBD2 matching 8 bases. This TCR came from a human donor in good health. For the CDR3, the DNA is TGTGCCAGTAGTATCCTTAGCGGGGACTACGAGCAGTACTTC. Residues: CASSILSGDYEQYF.